Listed below are T cell receptor beta chains from one sample, sequenced in a study of T cell responses to AZD1222 COVID-19 vaccine. Sequenced by immunoSEQ multiplex PCR; TCRdb stores in-frame clones only, minus some. This sample has about 150,000 clones, with roughly 90% found just once. The sequenced sample was peripheral blood, obtained 28 days after the second AZD1222 dose. The receptors here all came from an adult who received the AZD1222 COVID-19 vaccine. CDR3s include the opening cysteine and the closing phenylalanine or tryptophan. D genes are given only for firm matches. Only some rows state a clone size, as once, few, many or a class for expanded clones.

v_gene	d_gene	abundance	j_gene	CDR3aa	CDR3nt
TRBV28	-	-	TRBJ1-1	CASSLNTYTEAFF	TGTGCCAGCAGCCTAAATACTTACACTGAAGCTTTCTTT
TRBV27	TRBD2	once	TRBJ2-3	CASTPSPSGSTDTQYF	TGTGCCAGCACTCCTTCTCCTAGCGGGAGCACAGATACGCAGTATTTT
TRBV30	-	-	TRBJ1-1	CAWGMNTEAFF	TGTGCCTGGGGCATGAACACTGAAGCTTTCTTT
TRBV5-4	-	-	TRBJ1-1	CASSLERNTEAFF	TGTGCCAGCAGCTTGGAGAGGAACACTGAAGCTTTCTTT
TRBV19	-	once	TRBJ1-4	CASSPITGAAATNEKLFF	TGTGCCAGTAGCCCCATTACGGGGGCGGCCGCCACTAATGAAAAACTGTTTTTT
TRBV5-6	TRBD1	-	TRBJ2-7	CASSPIDRESHEQYF	TGTGCCAGCAGCCCCATCGACAGGGAATCACACGAGCAGTACTTC
TRBV27	-	-	TRBJ2-3	CASTPGESMDTQYF	TGTGCCAGCACCCCAGGCGAGTCCATGGATACGCAGTATTTT
TRBV5-6	-	-	TRBJ1-1	CASSLARDTLEAFF	TGTGCCAGCAGCTTGGCCCGGGACACCCTTGAAGCTTTCTTT
TRBV6-5	-	-	TRBJ1-1	CASRTVGGLGAEAFF	TGTGCCAGCAGGACAGTGGGGGGGCTCGGAGCTGAAGCTTTCTTT
TRBV15	-	-	TRBJ2-2	CATSRASGELFF	TGTGCCACCAGCAGAGCTTCCGGGGAGCTGTTTTTT
TRBV7-9	TRBD1	-	TRBJ1-5	CASSLAGRGEQPQHF	TGTGCCAGCAGCTTAGCTGGCAGGGGGGAGCAGCCCCAGCATTTT
TRBV7-2	TRBD2	-	TRBJ2-1	CASRSRLAQYNEQFF	TGTGCCAGCAGGTCCAGACTAGCGCAGTACAATGAGCAGTTCTTC
TRBV2	-	-	TRBJ1-5	CASSEGATVGQPQHF	TGTGCCAGCAGTGAAGGGGCGACGGTGGGTCAGCCCCAGCATTTT
TRBV3-1/TRBV3-2	TRBD2	-	TRBJ2-6	CASSPAGVLSGANVLTF	TGTGCCAGCAGCCCAGCGGGAGTTCTCTCTGGGGCCAACGTCCTGACTTTC
TRBV6-4	-	-	TRBJ2-2	CASSDKDTGELFF	TGTGCCAGCAGTGACAAGGACACCGGGGAGCTGTTTTTT
TRBV10-3	-	-	TRBJ2-1	CAISGDQGNEQFF	TGTGCCATCAGTGGGGATCAGGGGAATGAGCAGTTCTTC
TRBV3-1/TRBV3-2	-	-	TRBJ2-5	CASSQRSYQETQYF	TGTGCCAGCAGCCAAAGGAGTTACCAAGAGACCCAGTACTTC
TRBV3-1/TRBV3-2	-	-	TRBJ1-5	CASSQDPGQPQHF	TGTGCCAGCAGCCAAGACCCTGGACAGCCCCAGCATTTT
TRBV7-2	-	-	TRBJ2-1	CASSLEIAESSYNEQFF	TGTGCCAGCAGCTTAGAGATAGCGGAGAGCTCCTACAATGAGCAGTTCTTC
TRBV3-1/TRBV3-2	-	once	TRBJ2-2	CASSQNRDAGELFF	TGTGCCAGCAGCCAGAACAGGGACGCCGGGGAGCTGTTTTTT
TRBV7-9	-	-	TRBJ2-7	CASSLIDSPYEQYF	TGTGCCAGCAGCTTAATCGACAGTCCCTACGAGCAGTACTTC
TRBV3-1/TRBV3-2	-	-	TRBJ2-1	CASSQDSILGNEQFF	TGTGCCAGCAGCCAAGACAGCATTTTGGGCAATGAGCAGTTCTTC
TRBV5-1	-	few	TRBJ1-5	CASSVSQDQPQHF	TGCGCCAGCAGCGTATCCCAGGATCAGCCCCAGCATTTT
TRBV7-8	TRBD2	-	TRBJ2-1	CASSLTSGTYNEQFF	TGTGCCAGCAGCTTGACTAGCGGGACGTACAATGAGCAGTTCTTC
TRBV30	TRBD1	-	TRBJ1-2	CAWTTDRGNGYTF	TGTGCCTGGACCACGGACAGGGGGAATGGCTACACCTTC
TRBV29-1	-	-	TRBJ1-2	CSVKGGDGYTF	TGCAGCGTTAAGGGAGGGGATGGCTACACCTTC
TRBV7-2	-	-	TRBJ2-3	CASRLTATGDTQYF	TGTGCCAGCAGATTGACAGCGACGGGGGATACGCAGTATTTT
TRBV29-1	-	-	TRBJ2-3	CSVEGGGLVGTDTQYF	TGCAGCGTTGAGGGAGGGGGGCTGGTGGGCACAGATACGCAGTATTTT
TRBV11-2	-	-	TRBJ2-5	CASHGILPTGKFQETQYF	TGTGCCAGCCACGGTATCCTCCCGACAGGAAAATTCCAAGAGACCCAGTACTTC
TRBV7-6	-	-	TRBJ2-5	CASSSPLQETQYF	TGTGCCAGCAGCTCCCCGCTTCAAGAGACCCAGTACTTC
TRBV9	-	-	TRBJ2-7	CASSVGAYYEQYF	TGTGCCAGCAGCGTAGGGGCCTACTACGAGCAGTACTTC
TRBV12-5	TRBD1	-	TRBJ2-7	CASGLSRQGWEQYF	TGTGCTAGTGGTTTGTCCCGACAGGGGTGGGAGCAGTACTTC
TRBV30	-	-	TRBJ2-3	CAWSPSDTQYF	TGTGCCTGGAGCCCCAGCGATACGCAGTATTTT
TRBV12-2	-	once	TRBJ2-1	CASRLCHNANEQFF	TGTGCAAGTCGCTTATGCCACAATGCCAATGAGCAGTTCTTC
TRBV7-2	-	-	TRBJ2-2	CASRNPVSRNTGELFF	TGTGCCAGCAGGAACCCAGTCAGCCGGAACACCGGGGAGCTGTTTTTT
TRBV14	-	few	TRBJ1-2	CASSQDLMASRGYTF	TGTGCCAGCAGCCAAGATTTGATGGCATCGAGGGGCTACACCTTC
TRBV2	TRBD2	once	TRBJ2-5	CASSLASGSGETQYF	TGTGCCAGCAGTTTAGCTAGCGGGTCTGGGGAGACCCAGTACTTC
TRBV10-3	-	-	TRBJ1-3	CAISDVDSGNTIYF	TGTGCCATCAGTGACGTAGACTCTGGAAACACCATATATTTT
TRBV7-9	-	-	TRBJ2-5	CASSSSGFQETQYF	TGTGCCAGCAGTTCCTCGGGGTTCCAAGAGACCCAGTACTTC
TRBV6-5	-	-	TRBJ1-6	CASGMEGSDNSPLHF	TGTGCCAGCGGCATGGAGGGTTCGGATAATTCACCCCTCCACTTT
TRBV27	-	-	TRBJ2-3	CASSLFSTDTQYF	TGTGCCAGCAGTTTATTTTCCACAGATACGCAGTATTTT
TRBV27	-	few	TRBJ1-1	CASSPPGLRVMNTEAFF	TGTGCCAGCAGTCCCCCGGGCCTAAGAGTCATGAACACTGAAGCTTTCTTT
TRBV7-8	-	-	TRBJ1-1	CASSFRGHMNTEAFF	TGTGCCAGCAGCTTCCGGGGCCACATGAACACTGAAGCTTTCTTT
TRBV7-9	-	-	TRBJ1-2	CASSLARGRLYGYTF	TGTGCCAGCAGCTTAGCGAGAGGACGGCTATATGGCTACACCTTC
TRBV18	TRBD1	-	TRBJ2-4	CASSPRTGEGDKNIQYF	TGTGCCAGCTCACCCCGAACAGGGGAAGGGGACAAAAACATTCAGTACTTC
TRBV2	-	-	TRBJ2-3	CASITDTQYF	TGTGCCAGCATAACAGATACGCAGTATTTT
TRBV5-1	-	-	TRBJ1-1	CASSLVPLPRGLGAANTEAFF	TGCGCCAGCAGCTTGGTACCCCTCCCCCGGGGTTTGGGGGCAGCGAACACTGAAGCTTTCTTT
TRBV5-4	TRBD1	-	TRBJ1-2	CASSLGWGQGANGYTF	TGTGCCAGCAGCTTGGGATGGGGACAGGGGGCGAATGGCTACACCTTC
TRBV27	-	-	TRBJ1-6	CASSLGVGGNNSPLHF	TGTGCCAGCAGTTTGGGGGTGGGGGGAAATAATTCACCCCTCCACTTT
TRBV6-5	-	-	TRBJ1-5	CASRGPGGHDQPQHF	TGTGCCAGCAGGGGCCCAGGCGGACATGATCAGCCCCAGCATTTT
TRBV30	-	-	TRBJ2-1	CAWSVLGPYNEQFF	TGTGCCTGGAGTGTACTAGGCCCCTACAATGAGCAGTTCTTC
TRBV11-2	-	-	TRBJ2-7	CASSTRGAEYEQYF	TGTGCCAGCAGCACCCGGGGGGCGGAATACGAGCAGTACTTC
TRBV28	-	once	TRBJ2-7	CASSFPLGEQYF	TGTGCCAGCAGTTTCCCTTTAGGCGAGCAGTACTTC
TRBV5-1	TRBD1	few	TRBJ2-7	CASSPPGQGYEQYF	TGCGCCAGCAGCCCCCCGGGACAGGGCTACGAGCAGTACTTC
TRBV30	-	-	TRBJ1-6	CAWSRAASSYNSPLHF	TGTGCCTGGAGTAGGGCGGCCAGCTCCTATAATTCACCCCTCCACTTT
TRBV6-5	TRBD2	-	TRBJ2-5	CASMRERVETQYF	TGTGCCAGCATGCGGGAGAGGGTAGAGACCCAGTACTTC
TRBV15	-	-	TRBJ1-6	CATSRDKSSYNSPLHF	TGTGCCACCAGCAGAGATAAGAGCTCCTATAATTCACCCCTCCACTTT